This T cell receptor beta chain was identified during a study of blood T cell repertoires in COVID-19. TCRdb's table, derived via immunoSEQ multiplex PCR, lists solely in-frame clones and lacks some. The table shows roughly 66,000 clones, with 80% to 85% occurring only once. V lost 1 base and J lost 5; bases outside the gene matches: 9. Germline CDR1 SGHNT, CDR2 YENEEA. The CDR3 covers 16 residues. The sequence came from a woman in her sixties or seventies with acute or convalescent COVID-19. What was sequenced was peripheral blood. The chain has TRBV11-3 and TRBJ1-1, with 8 bases that match TRBD1. CDR3 residues: CASSLGTDRGGTEAFF. CDR3 nucleotides: TGTGCCAGCAGCTTAGGAACTGACAGGGGAGGGACTGAAGCTTTCTTT.